These 15 T cell receptor beta chains were sequenced from one sample in a study of molecular identifiers for immune sequencing clone quantification. TCRdb re-called the PCR reads through MiXCR, storing one row per CDR3 protein. This sample has 460,000 or so distinct CDR3 sequences, with around a fifth found just once. Sequencing input: naive CD8+ T cells from blood, with Jurkat cell RNA spiked in. The subset denotes: FACS-sorted CD8+CD4-CCR7+CD45RA+ naive T cells. These receptor sequences come from a human donor in good health. Some libraries in this study had Jurkat cell RNA spiked in.

This clonotype was counted only a few times. The chain is built from TRBV30 and TRBJ2-7; tentative D call: TRBD1 (6 bases). Trimming removed 0 bases at V and 6 bases at J, with 15 bases between. Per germline, CDR1 GTSNPN and CDR2 SVGIG (reference sequence). The CDR3 covers 14 residues. CDR3 protein: CAWSVTGTPGEQYF. The CDR3 region has the DNA TGTGCCTGGAGTGTTACAGGGACCCCCGGCGAGCAGTACTTC.

This clonotype appeared many times. The J gene is TRBJ2-1, the V gene TRBV7-2; D gene uncertain. The V gene lost 3 bases and the J gene lost 3 bases, with 6 bases spanning the gap. Germline CDR1 is SGHTA and CDR2 is FQGNSA. This CDR3 contains 13 residues. DNA of the CDR3: TGTGCCAGCAGCTTGGACGTCTACAATGAGCAGTTCTTC. It specifies CASSLDVYNEQFF.

This clonotype was counted a few times. The V gene is TRBV12-3 or TRBV12-4, the J gene TRBJ1-2, with 7 nucleotides matching TRBD1. V was clipped by 5 bases and J by 4 bases; unmatched bases: 13. The CDR3 loop spans 16 amino acids. CDR3 sequence (DNA): TGTGCCAGCAGTCCCGGGACAGAACTACCTTTCTATGGCTACACCTTC. Translating it yields CASSPGTELPFYGYTF.

This clonotype has a count of ten or more. The chain combines TRBV28 with TRBJ1-2, with D uncertain. The CDR3 spans 15 residues. CDR1 is MDHEN, CDR2 SYDVKM, per germline. V shed 5 bases and J shed 6 bases, with 19 bases lying between them. The CDR3 loop is CASSNPAVDTNGYTF. The CDR3 region has the DNA TGTGCCAGCAGTAACCCGGCCGTTGACACCAATGGCTACACCTTC.

The table lists this clonotype with many counts. The chain joins TRBV7-9 to TRBJ1-6; tentative D call: TRBD1 (5 bases). CDR1 SEHNR and CDR2 FQNEAQ come from the germline V gene (reference sequence). The CDR3 runs 14 residues. The ends were cut back, 5 bases at V and 10 bases at J, with 15 bases in the middle. This CDR3 reads CASSRNRDPSPLHF. CDR3 in DNA: TGTGCCAGCAGCCGCAACCGGGACCCCTCACCCCTCCACTTT.

Ten or more counts support this clonotype. The chain couples TRBV7-9 to TRBJ2-7; D gene uncertain. The length of the CDR3 is 15 residues. Germline V gene lookup returns CDR1 SEHNR and CDR2 FQNEAQ (reference sequence). Between the trimmed V and J ends, which lost 4 bases and 2 bases, there was a span of 15 bases. The CDR3 spells CASSSDGRATYEQYF. The CDR3 DNA sequence: TGTGCCAGCAGCTCTGACGGACGGGCCACCTACGAGCAGTACTTC.

This clonotype has more than one count but fewer than ten. V usage is TRBV7-2 and J usage is TRBJ2-7; D unresolved. The germline CDR1 and CDR2 sequences are SGHTA and FQGNSA. This CDR3 spans 11 amino acids. V shed 10 bases and J shed 4 bases, with 11 bases lying between them. Here the CDR3 reads CAILEGYEQYF. The CDR3 nucleotides are TGTGCCATCCTAGAAGGGTACGAGCAGTACTTC.

This clonotype was detected many times. V usage is TRBV29-1 and J usage is TRBJ2-5, with D uncertain. In germline, CDR1 is SQVTM, CDR2 ANQGSEA. V lost 7 bases and J lost 2, with 11 bases in between. CDR3 size: 12 residues. The CDR3 DNA reads as TGCAGCGCTCTGGACGGTCAAGAGACCCAGTACTTC. Translated, it gives CSALDGQETQYF.

The rearrangement joins TRBV6-5 to TRBJ2-2; TRBD2 aligns across 7 bases. The CDR3 has 15 residues. Losses at the gene ends were 11 bases for V and 9 bases for J; bases not matched to a gene: 18. From germline, CDR1 is MNHEY and CDR2 SVGAGI. The CDR3 sequence: CAGLRGGSEHRELFF. The CDR3 DNA reads TGTGCCGGGCTCCGAGGCGGGAGTGAACACCGGGAGCTGTTTTTT.

Comments on this clonotype: A much larger clone lies one base from this, so it may be a read error. This chain joins TRBV3-1 and TRBJ1-2; D call uncertain. The germline V gene encodes CDR1 LGHDT and CDR2 YNNKEL (reference sequence). The V end lost 3 bases, the J end lost 8 bases, and 16 bases lay between the germline ends. The CDR3 is made up of 14 amino acids. The CDR3 reads CASSQEGFRQGYTF. DNA for the CDR3: TGTGCCAGCAGCCAGGAGGGATTCCGCCAGGGCTACACCTTC.

About this clonotype: Because it lacks the conserved phenylalanine or tryptophan at the end, this CDR3 is likely a read error. The rearrangement uses TRBV4-1 and TRBJ2-7; tentatively, D is TRBD1 (5 bases). V lost 4 bases, J lost 5 bases, and 12 bases lay in between. Per the germline V gene, CDR1 is MGHRA and CDR2 is YSYEKL. This CDR3 has 13 amino acids. The DNA for the CDR3 is TGCGCCAGCAGCCCGGACACAGGACACGAGCAGTACCTC. Translated: CASSPDTGHEQYL.

This clonotype has at least ten counts. The genes are TRBV28 and TRBJ2-3; no firm D call. There are 14 residues in the CDR3. V lost 1 base and J 2 bases, leaving 7 bases between the germline ends. Germline V gene data show CDR1 as MDHEN and CDR2 as SYDVKM. CDR3 residues: CASSLSSYTDTQYF. DNA for the CDR3: TGTGCCAGCAGTTTATCTAGTTACACAGATACGCAGTATTTT. The full variable domain, with the rest looked up from reference TRBV28 and TRBJ2-3, is DVKVTQSSRYLVKRTGEKVFLECVQDMDHENMFWYRQDPGLGLRLIYFSYDVKMKEKGDIPEGYSVSREKKERFSLILESASTNQTSMYLCASSLSSYTDTQYFGPGTRLTVL.

This clonotype was seen at least ten times. The chain is built from TRBV6-5 and TRBJ2-3; the match to TRBD2 covers 8 bases. V lost 2 bases and J lost 3; bases outside the gene matches: 4. There are 15 residues in the CDR3. The germline V gene encodes CDR1 MNHEY and CDR2 SVGAGI. The CDR3 here is CASSYSPGGTDTQYF. CDR3 sequence (DNA): TGTGCCAGCAGTTACAGTCCGGGAGGGACAGATACGCAGTATTTT.

The gene calls are TRBV28 and TRBJ2-2; D is unclear. V was pared by 5 bases and J by 6 bases, with 7 bases between. The CDR3 is 12 residues long. The germline V gene has CDR1 MDHEN and CDR2 SYDVKM. CDR3 sequence (DNA): TGTGCCAGCAGTGGCCGTCCCGGGGAGCTGTTTTTT. Protein product: CASSGRPGELFF.

This clonotype was counted at least ten times. The chain carries TRBV6-5 and TRBJ2-7; 9 nucleotides align to TRBD2. The CDR3 contains 17 residues. Germline V gene sequence: CDR1 MNHEY, CDR2 SVGAGI. V was clipped by 2 bases and J by 3 bases; unmatched bases: 11. CDR3 amino acids: CASSYGPKTSGDYEQYF. CDR3 bases: TGTGCCAGCAGTTACGGCCCAAAGACTAGCGGAGACTACGAGCAGTACTTC.